What follows are 29 T cell receptor beta chains derived from one specimen sequenced in a study of T cells in Graves' hyperthyroidism and ophthalmopathy. The CDR3 regions of TCR beta were amplified from RNA transcripts. The study used the HTBI primer set for a first-round RT-PCR of the TCR CDR3. TCRdb re-analysed the multiplex PCR reads in MiXCR, keeping a single row per CDR3 protein. The sample includes over 300,000 distinct CDR3 sequences, approximately 15% of them seen just once. The sequenced material came from blood. The receptors were gathered from a woman in her sixties with Graves' hyperthyroidism.

In its sample, this clonotype was seen a few times. This sequence joins TRBV7-3 and TRBJ2-3, with 7 bases fitting TRBD2. Germline V gene data show CDR1 as SGHTA and CDR2 as FQGTGA. The CDR3 has 16 amino acids. Trimming cost V 1 base and J 1 base; bases outside gene matches: 5. In DNA form, the CDR3 reads TGTGCCAGCAGCTTAAGGTCTAGCGGACGCACAGATACGCAGTATTTT. Translated, it gives CASSLRSSGRTDTQYF.

This clonotype was observed a handful of times. This chain joins TRBV5-6 and TRBJ2-7, with TRBD2 identical over 11 bases. The CDR3 contains 14 residues. The germline V gene encodes CDR1 SGHDT and CDR2 YYEEEE. J was trimmed by 5 bases and V by 1 base; bases with no gene match: 2. CDR3 sequence (DNA): TGTGCCAGCAGCTTGACTAGCGGGAGCCACGAGCAGTACTTC. As protein: CASSLTSGSHEQYF.

This clonotype was recorded at least ten times. The chain couples TRBV12-3 or TRBV12-4 to TRBJ1-2; perhaps TRBD1 as D (6 bases). The CDR3 totals 13 residues. The germline V and J ends were trimmed by 6 bases and 6 bases, with 14 bases remaining between them. The DNA for the CDR3 is TGTGCCAGCAGCCCCGGCCCAGGGGATGGCTACACCTTC. Its protein is CASSPGPGDGYTF.

Here the CDR3 reads CAISEGGQGKTYEQYF. DNA of the CDR3: TGTGCCATCAGTGAAGGAGGGCAGGGAAAAACCTACGAGCAGTACTTC. The chain couples TRBV10-3 to TRBJ2-7, with a weak D call TRBD2 (6 bases). Trimming shortened V by 3 bases and J by 2 bases, and 17 bases separated the two germline ends. Germline V gene sequence: CDR1 ENHRY, CDR2 SYGVKD. This CDR3 region has 16 residues.

There are many counts of this clonotype. V is TRBV28 and J is TRBJ2-1, with 11 bases identical to TRBD2. Germline values: CDR1 MDHEN, CDR2 SYDVKM. The CDR3 spans 19 residues. Unmatched junction bases numbered 14, after V lost 7 bases and J lost 0 bases. In DNA, the CDR3 is TGTGCCAGCATCCCCAGTGGACTAGCGGGCAAGAGCTCCTACAATGAGCAGTTCTTC. Translated, it gives CASIPSGLAGKSSYNEQFF.

This clonotype occurred many times. This chain connects TRBV10-3 to TRBJ2-5, with 7 bases that match TRBD1. This CDR3 is 13 amino acids long. Germline V gene lookup returns CDR1 ENHRY and CDR2 SYGVKD. The V and J ends lost 6 bases and 4 bases, in that order; junction bases with no gene match: 5. The CDR3 loop reads CAIRDRVGETQYF. For the CDR3, the DNA is TGTGCCATCAGAGACAGGGTAGGAGAGACCCAGTACTTC.

This clonotype was recorded many times. The chain carries TRBV5-1 and TRBJ2-1; the D is unclear. The V end was cut by 0 bases, the J end by 3 bases, with 4 bases between. The CDR3 is 13 residues long. CDR1 and CDR2 from the germline V gene are SGHRS and YFSETQ. The CDR3 spells CASSLGDYNEQFF. The CDR3 nucleotides read TGCGCCAGCAGCTTGGGGGACTACAATGAGCAGTTCTTC.

The rearrangement uses TRBV29-1 and TRBJ2-5; no firm D call. Per germline, CDR1 SQVTM and CDR2 ANQGSEA. CDR3 length equals 12 residues. Trimming removed 7 bases from V and 1 base from J, with 10 bases in between. This CDR3 is CSALGIQETQYF. The CDR3 DNA is TGCAGCGCCCTGGGGATCCAAGAGACCCAGTACTTC.

This clonotype was seen ten or more times. The chain recombines TRBV27 with TRBJ2-7; D tentatively reads TRBD1 or TRBD2 (6 bases each). The V end was cut by 6 bases, the J end by 5 bases, with 14 bases between. The V gene's germline CDR1 is MNHEY and CDR2 SMNVEV (reference sequence). The CDR3 has 13 residues. This CDR3 reads CASRRGALNEQYF. CDR3 in DNA: TGTGCCAGCAGGAGGGGGGCGCTGAACGAGCAGTACTTC.

Only a few counts were recorded for this clonotype. The chain joins TRBV5-8 to TRBJ2-2; D not resolved. Germline CDR1 SGHTS, CDR2 YDEGEE. The V end was cut by 4 bases, the J end by 4 bases, with 14 bases between. The CDR3 extends over 15 amino acids. The CDR3 DNA reads TGTGCCAGCAGCCTATTGGTAGGGCCCACCGGGGAGCTGTTTTTT. Its protein product is CASSLLVGPTGELFF.

This clonotype was detected ten times or more. CDR3 in DNA: TGTGCCAGCAGCTTAGTCTCAGGGTACTACGAGCAGTACTTC. It codes for CASSLVSGYYEQYF. V usage is TRBV7-9 and J usage is TRBJ2-7; D possibly corresponds to TRBD1 (5 bases). This CDR3 is built from 14 residues. From germline, CDR1 is SEHNR and CDR2 FQNEAQ (reference sequence). The ends were cut back, 1 base at V and 3 bases at J, with 10 bases in the middle.

This clonotype was counted many times. The V gene is TRBV20-1, the J gene TRBJ2-5; TRBD2 matches 8 bases. V was clipped by 5 bases and J by 1 base; unmatched bases: 15. Germline assignment: CDR1 DFQATT and CDR2 SNEGSKA (reference sequence). The CDR3 spans 17 residues. This CDR3 reads CSAGALLPTSAQETQYF. CDR3 DNA sequence: TGCAGTGCTGGAGCCCTCCTACCGACTAGCGCCCAAGAGACCCAGTACTTC.

The sample holds many counts of this clonotype. The J gene is TRBJ2-3, the V gene TRBV6-2 or TRBV6-3, with D unclear. The CDR3 covers 12 residues. Trimming left V 4 bases short and J 8 bases short, with 10 bases between. Germline CDR1 reads MNHEY; CDR2 reads SVGEGT. CDR3: CASSSPLVTQYF. The CDR3 DNA reads TGTGCCAGCAGTTCACCCCTCGTTACGCAGTATTTT.

This clonotype was seen ten or more times. The V call is TRBV20-1, the J call TRBJ2-7; 8 nucleotides line up with TRBD2. With 0 bases clipped from V and 3 bases from J, the junction kept 4 bases outside the gene matches. CDR3 length: 14 residues. Germline CDR1 DFQATT, CDR2 SNEGSKA (reference sequence). The CDR3, as DNA: TGCAGTGCTAGAGAATCAGCGGGAGTCTACGAGCAGTACTTC. It encodes CSARESAGVYEQYF.

There are a few counts of this clonotype. The chain couples TRBV7-3 to TRBJ1-6; 9 bases align to TRBD1. J gave up 6 bases and V 5 bases, and 5 bases lay outside the gene matches. This CDR3 contains 15 residues. Germline V gene data show CDR1 as SGHTA and CDR2 as FQGTGA. The CDR3 is CASSPGQGPNSPLHF. DNA for the CDR3: TGTGCCAGCAGCCCTGGACAGGGGCCTAATTCACCCCTCCACTTT.

This clonotype was recorded at least ten times. The chain uses TRBV12-3 or TRBV12-4 and TRBJ2-2; no definite D call. The CDR3 sequence is 15 residues long. Trimming removed 5 bases at V and 6 bases at J, with 16 bases between. CDR3 DNA: TGTGCCAGCAGTATCTCCCAAGGCGTCCCCGGGGAGCTGTTTTTT. Its protein product is CASSISQGVPGELFF.

Ten or more counts support this clonotype. This chain links TRBV20-1 with TRBJ2-3; 10 bases fit TRBD2. The V and J ends lost 0 bases and 2 bases, in that order; junction bases with no gene match: 2. CDR1 and CDR2 (germline): DFQATT, SNEGSKA (reference sequence). The CDR3 consists of 15 residues. CDR3 protein: CSARELAGNTDTQYF. CDR3 nucleotides: TGCAGTGCTAGAGAACTAGCGGGAAACACAGATACGCAGTATTTT.

This clonotype occurred many times. This chain uses TRBV30 with TRBJ1-1; D is possibly TRBD1 (6 bases). The length of the CDR3 is 13 residues. Germline CDR1 and CDR2: GTSNPN and SVGIG (reference sequence). V was pared by 5 bases and J by 6 bases, with 16 bases between. The CDR3 loop reads CAWQGHRGAEAFF. CDR3 bases: TGTGCCTGGCAGGGACACCGCGGGGCTGAAGCTTTCTTT.

This clonotype showed up many times. The chain combines TRBV11-2 with TRBJ2-2, with D possibly matching TRBD2 (5 bases). This CDR3 spans 16 amino acids. Trimming removed 4 bases at V and 3 bases at J, with 15 bases between. The germline V gene has CDR1 SGHAT and CDR2 FQNNGV. The CDR3 protein is CASSSRGFRDTGELFF. CDR3 DNA: TGTGCCAGCAGCTCACGGGGTTTTAGGGACACCGGGGAGCTGTTTTTT.

This clonotype showed up just a few times. CDR3 region: CASSPFADTQYF. DNA of the CDR3: TGTGCCAGCAGCCCTTTTGCGGATACGCAGTATTTT. This chain connects TRBV6-1 to TRBJ2-3; D gene unclear. The germline V gene has CDR1 MNHNS and CDR2 SASEGT. Trimming stripped 6 bases from V and 6 bases from J, with 10 bases between. The CDR3 spans 12 residues.

The gene calls are TRBV5-6 and TRBJ2-5; 8 positions match TRBD2. The ends lost 0 bases at V and 4 bases at J; junction bases unmatched: 14. This CDR3 is built from 18 residues. Looked up from germline, CDR1 is SGHDT and CDR2 is YYEEEE. CDR3 nucleotide sequence: TGTGCCAGCAGCTTGGAGAGCTGGTCGGGAGGGAGGGGAGAGACCCAGTACTTC. It encodes CASSLESWSGGRGETQYF.

In its sample, this clonotype was seen a few times. The chain has TRBV4-1 and TRBJ1-2; D is unclear. Trimming took 1 base from V and 7 from J, leaving 13 bases between them. This CDR3 region has 14 residues. From germline, CDR1 is MGHRA and CDR2 YSYEKL. The CDR3 protein is CASSQVSGLGGYTF. DNA for the CDR3: TGCGCCAGCAGCCAAGTGTCCGGGTTGGGTGGCTACACCTTC.

This clonotype has at least ten counts. The V and J genes are TRBV6-1 and TRBJ2-3; TRBD1 matches at 7 bases. V dropped 5 bases and J dropped 8; count of bases not matched to a gene: 16. Germline V gene sequence: CDR1 MNHNS, CDR2 SASEGT. The CDR3 length is 16 residues. The CDR3 protein is CASSYPGTVQGVTQYF. CDR3 nucleotides: TGTGCCAGCAGTTACCCCGGGACAGTGCAGGGGGTTACGCAGTATTTT.

This clonotype showed up many times. The chain is built from TRBV27 and TRBJ1-2, with D perhaps matching TRBD1 (6 bases). The V gene's germline CDR1 is MNHEY and CDR2 SMNVEV (reference sequence). The CDR3 has 13 residues. V was clipped by 6 bases and J by 1 base, with 9 bases between them. CDR3 bases: TGTGCCAGCAGACAGGGATATAACTATGGCTACACCTTC. It translates to CASRQGYNYGYTF.

This clonotype was seen ten or more times. The CDR3 loop reads CASSPLRDGTSNTEAFF. CDR3 DNA sequence: TGTGCCAGCTCACCACTAAGGGACGGCACTTCGAACACTGAAGCTTTCTTT. The chain joins TRBV18 to TRBJ1-1; D is perhaps TRBD1 (5 bases). Germline assignment: CDR1 KGHSH and CDR2 LQKENI. The CDR3 has 17 amino acids. The germline V and J ends were trimmed by 1 base and 1 base, with 16 bases remaining between them.

This clonotype was seen at least ten times. V and J are TRBV3-1 and TRBJ2-2; 7 nucleotides match TRBD2. The ends lost 1 base at V and 6 bases at J; junction bases unmatched: 5. Looked up from germline, CDR1 is LGHDT and CDR2 is YNNKEL (reference sequence). CDR3 size: 15 residues. The CDR3 coding sequence is TGTGCCAGCAGCCAAGGCGGGAGTATCGCCGGGGAGCTGTTTTTT. It specifies CASSQGGSIAGELFF.

The sample holds a few counts of this clonotype. The chain employs TRBV6-5 and TRBJ2-3, with unresolved D. Deletions cut 1 base from V and 2 bases from J, with 4 bases between. Germline-derived CDR1 and CDR2 are MNHEY and SVGAGI. The CDR3 spans 13 residues. The CDR3 nucleotides read TGTGCCAGCAGTTACTACTCCACAGATACGCAGTATTTT. This sequence encodes CASSYYSTDTQYF.

The table lists this clonotype with a few counts. Just one base apart from a much larger clone, this may be a read error. V gene TRBV3-1 combines with J gene TRBJ1-5; no reliable D call. Trimming removed 2 bases from V and 5 bases from J, with 7 bases in between. Germline loops: CDR1 LGHDT, CDR2 YNNKEL (reference sequence). The CDR3 covers 13 residues. The CDR3 DNA is TGTGCCAGCAGCCAAATGAGCGATCAGCCCCAGCATTTT. Protein: CASSQMSDQPQHF.

This clonotype was seen a few times. The rearrangement links TRBV10-2 to TRBJ1-1; D unclear. Trimming pared 3 bases from V and 6 bases from J, leaving 17 bases between. The CDR3 length is 15 residues. CDR1 WSHSY and CDR2 SAAADI come from the germline V gene. The CDR3, as DNA: TGCGCCAGCAGTGATCGGAGGGTGGGGTTTGCTGAAGCTTTCTTT. Amino acids: CASSDRRVGFAEAFF.